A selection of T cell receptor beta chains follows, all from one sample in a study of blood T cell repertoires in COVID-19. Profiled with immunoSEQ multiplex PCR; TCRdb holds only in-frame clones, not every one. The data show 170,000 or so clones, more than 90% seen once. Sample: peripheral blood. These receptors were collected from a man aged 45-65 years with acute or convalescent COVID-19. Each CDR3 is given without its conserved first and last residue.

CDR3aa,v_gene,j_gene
ASSLIAGRSGANVLT,TRBV4-2,TRBJ2-6
ASSQDANEQF,TRBV4-2,TRBJ2-1
ASSPAPSGYEQY,TRBV4-2,TRBJ2-7
ASSLRGGLAGITGELF,TRBV7-2,TRBJ2-2
ATSFAGNTGELF,TRBV15,TRBJ2-2
SASRGVVQPQH,TRBV20-1,TRBJ1-5
ASSVSQAGELF,TRBV11-2,TRBJ2-2
AISGGRETQY,TRBV10-3,TRBJ2-5
ASTRDGNEQF,TRBV3-1/TRBV3-2,TRBJ2-1
AWRGQGNQPQH,TRBV30,TRBJ1-5
ASSSYSDTGELF,TRBV7-8,TRBJ2-2
ASSLQGAHEQY,TRBV11-3,TRBJ2-7
ATSRTGTGDTQY,TRBV15,TRBJ2-3
ASSLVGGGETQY,TRBV7-8,TRBJ2-5
ARSSPPGGGRGEQF,TRBV19,TRBJ2-1
ASSFLDRGAGANVLT,TRBV27,TRBJ2-6
AWSVSGVGETQY,TRBV30,TRBJ2-5
AWGPGSVIQY,TRBV30,TRBJ2-4
ASTSDRVDTGELF,TRBV6-6,TRBJ2-2
ASSFSSYNSPLH,TRBV5-8,TRBJ1-6
ASTQLAGNNQETQY,TRBV5-6,TRBJ2-5
ASSLRQGDTEAF,TRBV5-1,TRBJ1-1
ASSPGWGDGYT,TRBV7-3,TRBJ1-2
ASSVGGLAGQPQH,TRBV9,TRBJ1-5
ASSFSAGTDYGYT,TRBV5-6,TRBJ1-2
ASSLRGGYSDTEAF,TRBV5-1,TRBJ1-1
ASSSTDTYNEQF,TRBV7-9,TRBJ2-1
ASSKTGGGEAF,TRBV19,TRBJ1-1
ASSHRDTSEKLF,TRBV6-5,TRBJ1-4
ASTNTGSGNTIY,TRBV6-5,TRBJ1-3
ASSKRPGERGISEYSPLH,TRBV21-1,TRBJ1-6
ASSGGRSGEQF,TRBV7-8,TRBJ2-1
ASSTGTGRGYEQF,TRBV11-2,TRBJ2-1
ASSNIRSGNTIY,TRBV19,TRBJ1-3
ASSLFQGPEKLF,TRBV28,TRBJ1-4
ASSNTLPGGWADTQY,TRBV3-1/TRBV3-2,TRBJ2-3
ASGVTGASEKLF,TRBV27,TRBJ1-4
ASSLGAGISSNQPQH,TRBV7-9,TRBJ1-5
ASSTAYEQY,TRBV25-1,TRBJ2-7
ASSFGATTNEQF,TRBV11-3,TRBJ2-1
ASRPGTGKTYEQY,TRBV28,TRBJ2-7
ASSRGLAAGELF,TRBV19,TRBJ2-2
ASSFSGTGFGYT,TRBV27,TRBJ1-2
ASRAGGSGNTIY,TRBV6-6,TRBJ1-3
ASSRTGLVNTEAF,TRBV19,TRBJ1-1
ASSSPGQGFPALH,TRBV7-9,TRBJ1-6